The 13 T cell receptor beta chains given below trace back to one sample, sequenced in a study of cytomegalovirus exposure and HLA in healthy donors. PCR was performed using 60 Vbeta and 13 Jbeta primers. Only in-frame clones appear in the TCRdb table, and some are missing; sequencing was by immunoSEQ multiplex PCR. The sample lists roughly 170,000 clones; 84% were seen once. Sequenced material: PBMCs. These receptors were taken from a girl aged 2 to 10 in good health and CMV-seropositive.

A few counts support this clone. V and J are TRBV5-4 and TRBJ1-1, with no clear D. The CDR3 has 13 residues. The V end was cut by 4 bases, the J end by 1 base, with 8 bases between. CDR1 SGHNT and CDR2 YYREEE come from the germline V gene (reference sequence). The CDR3 here is CASSQAANTEAFF. For the CDR3, the DNA is TGTGCCAGCAGCCAGGCCGCGAACACTGAAGCTTTCTTT.

This sequence joins TRBV5-1 and TRBJ2-7; 7 positions match TRBD1. V lost 4 bases and J lost 0; bases outside the gene matches: 10. The germline V gene encodes CDR1 SGHRS and CDR2 YFSETQ. The CDR3 covers 16 residues. CDR3 nucleotides: TGCGCCAGCAGCCCATGGACTGGACAGGTCTCCTACGAGCAGTACTTC. It encodes CASSPWTGQVSYEQYF.

Here the CDR3 reads CARSSRWTEAFF. The CDR3 nucleotides read TGTGCCAGATCGAGTAGATGGACTGAAGCTTTCTTT. The rearrangement links TRBV21-1 to TRBJ1-1. TRBV21-1 is listed as a pseudogene. This CDR3 is 12 amino acids long.

Written as DNA, the CDR3 is TGTGCCAGCAGCGTAGAGTCAGGGCGAGAGCAGTACTTC. As protein: CASSVESGREQYF. V gene TRBV9 combines with J gene TRBJ2-7; maybe TRBD1 (5 bases). Germline V lookup: CDR1 SGDLS, CDR2 YYNGEE. The V and J ends lost 0 bases and 7 bases respectively, with 11 bases between them. The CDR3 is 13 residues long.

The chain links TRBV7-9 to TRBJ2-5, with D possibly TRBD1 on 5 matching bases. Germline CDR1 is SEHNR and CDR2 is FQNEAQ (reference sequence). Trimming stripped 0 bases from V and 4 bases from J, with 6 bases between. This CDR3 has 13 residues. The CDR3 DNA sequence: TGTGCCAGCAGCTTAGCAGGGGTAGAGACCCAGTACTTC. Its translation is CASSLAGVETQYF.

The chain combines TRBV13 with TRBJ2-1; D uncertain. This CDR3 is 11 amino acids long. Per germline, CDR1 PRHDT and CDR2 FYEKMQ (reference sequence). The V end was cut by 4 bases, the J end by 8 bases, with 6 bases between. CDR3 in amino acids: CASSSLDEQFF. CDR3 coding DNA: TGTGCCAGCAGCTCTCTCGATGAGCAGTTCTTC.

This clone has a single count. J is TRBJ1-4 and V is TRBV11-3; D unclear. Germline V gene lookup returns CDR1 SGHNT and CDR2 YENEEA. The ends were cut back, 4 bases at V and 13 bases at J, with 16 bases in the middle. This CDR3 spans 13 amino acids. The CDR3 sequence is CASSSLREGRLFF. DNA for the CDR3: TGTGCCAGCAGCTCCTTACGAGAAGGGAGACTGTTTTTT. The whole variable domain, remainder taken from reference TRBV11-3 and TRBJ1-4, is EAGVVQSPRYKIIEKKQPVAFWCNPISGHNTLYWYLQNLGQGPELLIRYENEEAVDDSQLPKDRFSAERLKGVDSTLKIQPAELGDSAVYLCASSSLREGRLFFGSGTQLSVL.

The chain is built from TRBV27 and TRBJ2-1, with no clear D. There are 12 residues in the CDR3. Trimming left V 6 bases short and J 4 bases short, with 7 bases between. Germline V gives CDR1 MNHEY, CDR2 SMNVEV (reference sequence). Written as DNA, the CDR3 is TGTGCCAGCAGATCAATGTACAATGAGCAGTTCTTC. Protein product: CASRSMYNEQFF.

This chain connects TRBV21-1 to TRBJ2-1; TRBD1, the table's D call, was not compared with the DNA. TRBV21-1 is a pseudogene. The CDR3 has 16 amino acids. Here the CDR3 DNA reads TGTGCCAGCAGCAAAGAAGGTGGGCCAGGGCCCAATGAGCAGTTCTTC. Translated, it gives CASSKEGGPGPNEQFF.

This sequence joins TRBV7-3 and TRBJ1-1; TRBD1 might be the D (5 bases). The V gene's germline CDR1 is SGHTA and CDR2 FQGTGA. Trimming removed 5 bases at V and 1 base at J, with 8 bases between. The CDR3 contains 13 residues. The CDR3 here is CASSGHRNTEAFF. The CDR3 DNA reads as TGTGCCAGCAGCGGACATAGGAACACTGAAGCTTTCTTT.

The V and J genes are TRBV6-1 and TRBJ2-3; 10 bases are a match to TRBD1. The CDR3 consists of 15 residues. Germline assignment: CDR1 MNHNS and CDR2 SASEGT. Losses at the gene ends were 5 bases for V and 4 bases for J; bases not matched to a gene: 6. CDR3 DNA: TGTGCCAGCAGTTCCCGGGACAGGGGAGCAGATACGCAGTATTTT. Protein sequence: CASSSRDRGADTQYF.

This clone was picked up a small number of times. The V and J genes are TRBV6-1 and TRBJ2-2; TRBD2 aligns across 8 bases. The CDR3 is made up of 14 amino acids. J was trimmed by 7 bases and V by 4 bases; bases with no gene match: 5. Germline V gives CDR1 MNHNS, CDR2 SASEGT. CDR3 sequence: CASSVPGTSGELFF. The CDR3 coding sequence is TGTGCCAGCAGTGTCCCCGGGACTAGCGGGGAGCTGTTTTTT.

The chain combines TRBV6-4 with TRBJ1-5, with TRBD1 matching over 8 bases. This CDR3 contains 17 residues. Germline CDR1 is MRHNA and CDR2 is SNTAGT. J lost 0 bases, V lost 0 bases, and 4 bases had no gene match. The CDR3 DNA sequence: TGTGCCAGCAGTGACTCCTGGACAGGGACTAGCAATCAGCCCCAGCATTTT. The encoded protein is CASSDSWTGTSNQPQHF.